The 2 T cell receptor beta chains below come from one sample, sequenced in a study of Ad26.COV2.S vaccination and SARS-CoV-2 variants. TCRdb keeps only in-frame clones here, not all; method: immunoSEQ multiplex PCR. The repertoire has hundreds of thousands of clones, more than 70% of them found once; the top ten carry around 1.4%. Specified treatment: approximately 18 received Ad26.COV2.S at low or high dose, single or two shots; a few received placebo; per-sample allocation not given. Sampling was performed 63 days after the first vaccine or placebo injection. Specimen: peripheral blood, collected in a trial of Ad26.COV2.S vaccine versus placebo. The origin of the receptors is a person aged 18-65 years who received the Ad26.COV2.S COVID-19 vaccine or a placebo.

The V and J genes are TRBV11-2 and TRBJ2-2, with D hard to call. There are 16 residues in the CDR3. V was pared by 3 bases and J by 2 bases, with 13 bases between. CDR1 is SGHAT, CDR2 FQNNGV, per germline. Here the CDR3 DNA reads TGTGCCAGCAGCTTGGGGATGGACCTTAACACCGGGGAGCTGTTTTTT. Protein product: CASSLGMDLNTGELFF.

CDR3 protein: CAWSVDDQPQHF. In DNA form, the CDR3 reads TGTGCCTGGAGTGTAGATGATCAGCCCCAGCATTTT. The chain carries TRBV30 and TRBJ1-5; D gene uncertain. V lost 0 bases and J 5 bases, leaving 5 bases between the germline ends. The CDR3 runs 12 residues. CDR1 is GTSNPN and CDR2 is SVGIG in the germline V gene (reference sequence).